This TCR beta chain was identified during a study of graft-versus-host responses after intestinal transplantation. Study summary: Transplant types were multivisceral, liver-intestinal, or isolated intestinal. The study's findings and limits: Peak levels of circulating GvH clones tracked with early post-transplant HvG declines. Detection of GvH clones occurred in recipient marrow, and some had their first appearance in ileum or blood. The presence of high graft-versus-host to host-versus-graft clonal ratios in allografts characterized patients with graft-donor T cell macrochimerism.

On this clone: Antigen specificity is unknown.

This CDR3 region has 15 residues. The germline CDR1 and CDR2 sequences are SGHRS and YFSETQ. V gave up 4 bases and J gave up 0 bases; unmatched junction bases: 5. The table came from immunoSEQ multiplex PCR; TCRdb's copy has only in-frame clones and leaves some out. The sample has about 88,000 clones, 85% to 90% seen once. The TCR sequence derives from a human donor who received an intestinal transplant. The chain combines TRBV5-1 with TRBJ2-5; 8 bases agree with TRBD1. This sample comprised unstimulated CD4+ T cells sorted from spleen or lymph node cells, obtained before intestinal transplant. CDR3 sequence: CASSADRGYQETQYF. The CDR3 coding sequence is TGCGCCAGCAGCGCAGACAGGGGTTACCAAGAGACCCAGTACTTC.